This TCR beta chain was sequenced for a study of T cell changes during pregnancy in multiple sclerosis. There are 17 residues in the CDR3. Germline lookup yields CDR1 MNHEY and CDR2 SMNVEV (reference sequence). The ends lost 6 bases at V and 0 bases at J; junction bases unmatched: 7. Produced via immunoSEQ multiplex PCR; TCRdb's table is partial and in-frame only. The sample lists fewer than 60,000 clones, 85% to 95% occurring once. This receptor was identified in a female donor with multiple sclerosis, enrolled in a pregnancy study. This chain joins TRBV27 and TRBJ2-1; TRBD2 agrees at 11 bases. Sequencing used CD8+ T cells from peripheral blood mononuclear cells, obtained in the first trimester of pregnancy. This CDR3 reads CASSPFGLAGSYNEQFF. CDR3 sequence (DNA): TGTGCCAGCAGCCCCTTCGGACTAGCGGGCTCCTACAATGAGCAGTTCTTC.